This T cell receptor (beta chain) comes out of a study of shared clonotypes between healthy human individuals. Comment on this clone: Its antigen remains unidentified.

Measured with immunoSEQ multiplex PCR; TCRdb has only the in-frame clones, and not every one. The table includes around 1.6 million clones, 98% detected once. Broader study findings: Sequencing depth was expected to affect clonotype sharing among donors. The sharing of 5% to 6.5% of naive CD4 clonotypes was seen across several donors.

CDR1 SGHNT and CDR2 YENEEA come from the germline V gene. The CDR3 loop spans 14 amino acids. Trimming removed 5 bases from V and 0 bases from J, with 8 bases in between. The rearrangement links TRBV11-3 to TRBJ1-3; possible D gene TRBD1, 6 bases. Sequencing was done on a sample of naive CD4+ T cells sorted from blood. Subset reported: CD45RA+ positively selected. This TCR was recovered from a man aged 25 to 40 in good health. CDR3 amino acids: CASSPTGSGNTIYF. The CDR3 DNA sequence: TGTGCCAGCAGCCCGACAGGCTCTGGAAACACCATATATTTT. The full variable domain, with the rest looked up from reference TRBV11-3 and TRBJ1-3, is EAGVVQSPRYKIIEKKQPVAFWCNPISGHNTLYWYLQNLGQGPELLIRYENEEAVDDSQLPKDRFSAERLKGVDSTLKIQPAELGDSAVYLCASSPTGSGNTIYFGEGSWLTVV.